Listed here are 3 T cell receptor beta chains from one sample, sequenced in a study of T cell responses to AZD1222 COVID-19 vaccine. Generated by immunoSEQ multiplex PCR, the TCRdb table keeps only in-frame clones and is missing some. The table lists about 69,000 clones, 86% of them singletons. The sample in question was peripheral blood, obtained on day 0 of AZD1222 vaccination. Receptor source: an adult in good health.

CDR3 region: CASSLFPRVGQGATGANVLTF. The CDR3 coding sequence is TGTGCCAGCAGCTTATTTCCCCGCGTAGGACAGGGGGCGACTGGGGCCAACGTCCTGACTTTC. J is TRBJ2-6 and V is TRBV7-6, with 11 bases fitting TRBD1. The CDR3 is 21 residues long. Looked up from germline, CDR1 is SGHVS and CDR2 is FNYEAQ. After removal of 2 bases from V and 2 bases from J, the junction contained 14 bases not matched to a gene.

The CDR3 DNA follows: TGTGCCAGCAGCTTGGCCTCAGTCCGAGCCTACGAGCAGTACTTC. Its protein product is CASSLASVRAYEQYF. The rearrangement uses TRBV5-8 and TRBJ2-7; unclear D gene. This CDR3 is built from 15 residues. From germline, CDR1 is SGHTS and CDR2 YDEGEE. Trimming removed 0 bases at V and 2 bases at J, with 12 bases between.

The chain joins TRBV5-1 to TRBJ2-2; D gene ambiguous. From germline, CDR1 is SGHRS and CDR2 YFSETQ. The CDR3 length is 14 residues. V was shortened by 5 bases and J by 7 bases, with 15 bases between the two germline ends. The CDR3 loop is CASSPQWHGGELFF. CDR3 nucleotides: TGCGCCAGCAGTCCACAATGGCATGGCGGGGAGCTGTTTTTT.